The 15 T cell receptor beta chains given below trace back to one sample, sequenced in a study of Graves' ophthalmopathy and Graves' hyperthyroidism. RNA transcripts yielded amplified TCR beta CDR3 regions. The workflow started with a first-round RT-PCR run with HTBI primers and then moved on to a second-round multiplex PCR. TCRdb re-called the multiplex PCR reads through MiXCR, storing one row per CDR3 protein. Of some 1.1 million distinct CDR3 sequences in the sample, 35% to 45% were seen once. The sample consisted of peripheral blood or thyroid tissue (not recorded which). These receptors were taken from an adult man with Graves' hyperthyroidism.

This clonotype has a single count. The CDR3: CASSGTGGELFF. The CDR3, as DNA: TGTGCCAGCAGCGGCACAGGGGGGGAGCTGTTTTTT. V usage is TRBV9 and J usage is TRBJ2-2; perhaps TRBD1 as D (6 bases). The CDR3 spans 12 residues. In germline, CDR1 is SGDLS, CDR2 YYNGEE. V shed 3 bases and J shed 8 bases, with 8 bases lying between them.

The chain links TRBV29-1 to TRBJ1-1; D unresolved. This CDR3 is 13 amino acids long. Germline loops: CDR1 SQVTM, CDR2 ANQGSEA. V shed 8 bases and J shed 1 base, with 14 bases lying between them. The CDR3 bases are TGCAGCTTGATGGAGGGTTCGAACACTGAAGCTTTCTTT. As protein: CSLMEGSNTEAFF.

This clonotype was picked up many times. The V gene is TRBV10-3, the J gene TRBJ1-5; 10 bases are shared with TRBD1. The trim removed 0 bases at V and 2 bases at J, leaving 10 bases unmatched. CDR1 ENHRY and CDR2 SYGVKD come from the germline V gene. The CDR3 covers 19 residues. The DNA of the CDR3 is TGTGCCATCAGTGAGTCGCGACAGGGGGCGCGTCGAGGCAATCAGCCCCAGCATTTT. It yields the protein CAISESRQGARRGNQPQHF.

This clonotype was found a few times. The V call is TRBV5-5, the J call TRBJ2-7; TRBD1 agrees at 8 bases. Germline CDR1 is SGHKS and CDR2 is YYEKEE (reference sequence). Unmatched junction bases numbered 8, after V lost 3 bases and J lost 3 bases. The CDR3 spans 15 residues. The CDR3 is CASSWTLGTGYEQYF. The CDR3 DNA reads as TGTGCCAGCAGCTGGACCCTTGGGACAGGCTACGAGCAGTACTTC.

The chain employs TRBV24-1 and TRBJ2-3, with 7 bases fitting TRBD1. CDR3 length: 16 amino acids. Looked up from germline, CDR1 is KGHDR and CDR2 is SFDVKD. The V and J ends lost 3 bases and 0 bases, in that order; junction bases with no gene match: 5. This CDR3 reads CATSDKRDSSTDTQYF. CDR3 DNA sequence: TGTGCCACCAGTGATAAACGGGACAGTAGCACAGATACGCAGTATTTT.

This clonotype was seen ten or more times. This chain uses TRBV15 with TRBJ1-1; unclear D gene. CDR1 is LNHNV and CDR2 is YYDKDF in the germline V gene (reference sequence). V was clipped by 0 bases and J by 11 bases, with 7 bases between them. The CDR3 has 11 residues. The CDR3 sequence is CATSRDGSAFF. The CDR3, as DNA: TGTGCCACCAGCAGAGATGGTTCGGCTTTCTTT.

This clonotype was seen at least ten times. The gene calls are TRBV7-2 and TRBJ1-3; D is ambiguous. The V gene lost 6 bases and the J gene lost 0 bases, with 12 bases spanning the gap. Germline V gives CDR1 SGHTA, CDR2 FQGNSA. This CDR3 is 15 amino acids long. CDR3 in DNA: TGTGCCAGCAGGCCAGACACCCGCTCTGGAAACACCATATATTTT. Translation: CASRPDTRSGNTIYF.

This clonotype was seen repeatedly, ten times or more. This chain uses TRBV7-9 with TRBJ1-6; tentatively, D is TRBD1 (5 bases). This CDR3 comprises 16 residues. Trimming shortened V by 3 bases and J by 5 bases, and 14 bases separated the two germline ends. Germline V CDR1 and CDR2: SEHNR, FQNEAQ (reference sequence). Here the CDR3 reads CASSFVGGGDNSPLHF. DNA for the CDR3: TGTGCCAGCAGCTTCGTCGGGGGAGGGGATAATTCACCCCTCCACTTT.

The sample holds a few counts of this clonotype. J is TRBJ2-7 and V is TRBV6-6, with 7 bases lining up with TRBD1. The CDR3 runs to 14 residues. V gave up 6 bases and J gave up 2 bases; unmatched junction bases: 7. From germline, CDR1 is MNHNY and CDR2 SVGAGI (reference sequence). DNA for the CDR3: TGTGCCAGCAGGAGGACAGGTGGGACCTACGAGCAGTACTTC. Translating it yields CASRRTGGTYEQYF.

At least ten counts were recorded for this clonotype. The chain employs TRBV20-1 and TRBJ1-5; D is uncertain. Trimming stripped 3 bases from V and 9 bases from J, with 15 bases between. This CDR3 contains 13 residues. Germline V gene lookup returns CDR1 DFQATT and CDR2 SNEGSKA (reference sequence). CDR3 amino acids: CSARQSLPSPQHF. The CDR3 DNA reads TGCAGTGCTAGGCAAAGTCTCCCTTCGCCCCAGCATTTT.

This clonotype was seen many times. The gene calls are TRBV12-3 or TRBV12-4 and TRBJ2-7; a possible D gene is TRBD2 (5 bases). The CDR3 length is 15 residues. The V gene lost 7 bases and the J gene lost 0 bases, with 16 bases spanning the gap. DNA for the CDR3: TGTGCCAGCACCCCCGAGGGTGCTAGCTCCTACGAGCAGTACTTC. This translates into CASTPEGASSYEQYF.

This clonotype was recorded a few times. The chain links TRBV12-3 or TRBV12-4 to TRBJ2-5; tentatively, D is TRBD1 (6 bases). Between the trimmed V and J ends, which lost 2 bases and 4 bases, there was a span of 11 bases. The CDR3 is 14 amino acids. The CDR3 is CASSLRTVLETQYF. The CDR3 bases are TGTGCCAGCAGTTTACGGACAGTTTTAGAGACCCAGTACTTC.

The chain employs TRBV12-3 or TRBV12-4 and TRBJ1-1; D is possibly TRBD1 (6 bases). This CDR3 region has 13 residues. V was clipped by 8 bases and J by 6 bases, with 16 bases between them. CDR3 residues: CASRPQGYSEAFF. CDR3 sequence (DNA): TGTGCCAGCCGCCCACAGGGTTACTCTGAAGCTTTCTTT.

Ten or more counts support this clonotype. The rearrangement joins TRBV5-1 to TRBJ1-1; D call uncertain. V shed 0 bases and J shed 4 bases, with 7 bases lying between them. The CDR3 contains 13 residues. From germline, CDR1 is SGHRS and CDR2 YFSETQ. The CDR3: CASSLDPSTEAFF. In DNA form, the CDR3 reads TGCGCCAGCAGCTTGGATCCGAGCACTGAAGCTTTCTTT.

This clonotype was observed a handful of times. This clone may be a read error of a much larger clone one base away. The chain recombines TRBV9 with TRBJ2-5, with 7 bases lining up with TRBD1. The CDR3 runs 15 residues. Germline V gives CDR1 SGDLS, CDR2 YYNGEE. V trimming: 0 bases; J trimming: 5 bases; junction bases outside the gene matches: 7. The CDR3: CASSVGDREWETQYF. Here the CDR3 DNA reads TGTGCCAGCAGCGTAGGAGACAGGGAATGGGAGACCCAGTACTTC. The full variable domain, rest sourced from reference TRBV9 and TRBJ2-5, is DSGVTQTPKHLITATGQRVTLRCSPRSGDLSVYWYQQSLDQGLQFLIQYYNGEERAKGNILERFSAQQFPDLHSELNLSSLELGDSALYFCASSVGDREWETQYFGPGTRLLVL.